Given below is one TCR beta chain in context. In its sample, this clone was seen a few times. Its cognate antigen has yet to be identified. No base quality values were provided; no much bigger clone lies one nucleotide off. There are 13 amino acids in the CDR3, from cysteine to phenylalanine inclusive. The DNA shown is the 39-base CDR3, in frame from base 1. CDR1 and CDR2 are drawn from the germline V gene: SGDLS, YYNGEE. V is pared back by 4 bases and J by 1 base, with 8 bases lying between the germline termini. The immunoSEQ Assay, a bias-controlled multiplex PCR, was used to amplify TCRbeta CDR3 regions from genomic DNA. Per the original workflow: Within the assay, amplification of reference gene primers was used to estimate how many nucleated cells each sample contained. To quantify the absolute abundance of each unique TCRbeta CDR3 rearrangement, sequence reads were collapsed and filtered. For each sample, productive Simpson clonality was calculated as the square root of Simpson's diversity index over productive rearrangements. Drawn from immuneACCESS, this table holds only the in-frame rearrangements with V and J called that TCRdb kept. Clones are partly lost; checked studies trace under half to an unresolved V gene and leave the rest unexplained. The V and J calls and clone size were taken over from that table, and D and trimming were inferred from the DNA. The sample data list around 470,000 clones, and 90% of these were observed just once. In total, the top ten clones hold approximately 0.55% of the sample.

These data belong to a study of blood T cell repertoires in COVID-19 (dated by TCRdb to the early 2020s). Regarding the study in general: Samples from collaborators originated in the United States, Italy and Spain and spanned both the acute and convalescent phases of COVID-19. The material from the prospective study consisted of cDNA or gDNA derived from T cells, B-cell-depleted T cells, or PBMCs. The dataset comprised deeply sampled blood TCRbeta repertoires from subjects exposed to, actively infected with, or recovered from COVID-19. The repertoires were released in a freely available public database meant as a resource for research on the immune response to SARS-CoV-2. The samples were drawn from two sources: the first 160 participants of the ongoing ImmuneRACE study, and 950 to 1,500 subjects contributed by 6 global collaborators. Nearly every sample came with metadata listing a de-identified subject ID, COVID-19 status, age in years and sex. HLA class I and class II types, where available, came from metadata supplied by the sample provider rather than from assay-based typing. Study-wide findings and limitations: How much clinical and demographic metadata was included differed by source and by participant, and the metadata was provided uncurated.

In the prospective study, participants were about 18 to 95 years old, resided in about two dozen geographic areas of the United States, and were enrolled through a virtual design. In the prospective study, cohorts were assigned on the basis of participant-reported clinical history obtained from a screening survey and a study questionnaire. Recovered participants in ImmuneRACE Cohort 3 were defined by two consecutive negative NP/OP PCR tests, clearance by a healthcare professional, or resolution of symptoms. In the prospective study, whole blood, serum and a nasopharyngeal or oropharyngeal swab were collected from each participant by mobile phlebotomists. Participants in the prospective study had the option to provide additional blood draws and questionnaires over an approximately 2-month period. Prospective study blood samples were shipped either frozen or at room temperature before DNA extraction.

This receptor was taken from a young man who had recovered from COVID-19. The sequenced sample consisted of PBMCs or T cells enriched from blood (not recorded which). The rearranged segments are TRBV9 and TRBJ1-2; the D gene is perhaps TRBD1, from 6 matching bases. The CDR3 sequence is CASSYRVNYGYTF. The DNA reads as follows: TGTGCCAGCAGCTACAGGGTTAACTATGGCTACACCTTC.